This TCR beta chain was identified during a study of patients and donors after allogeneic stem cell transplantation. Germline V gene lookup returns CDR1 DFQATT and CDR2 SNEGSKA (reference sequence). With 6 bases removed from V and 7 bases from J, the gap between germline ends came to 16 bases. CDR3 length equals 13 residues. TCRdb ran MiXCR on the RT-PCR reads and lists one entry per CDR3 protein. This table holds roughly 26,000 distinct CDR3 sequences, about 8% found once. This clonotype was detected ten times or more. The sequence was collected from a human donor who was either an allogeneic HSCT recipient or a stem cell or donor lymphocyte infusion donor (not recorded which). It is not recorded whose cells these are; they may come from a transplant donor. The chain uses TRBV20-1 and TRBJ2-4; D perhaps matches TRBD2 (6 bases). The source material was blood, either unsorted or a sorted T cell fraction (not recorded which). CDR3 in amino acids: CSAPLPGGNIQYF. CDR3 nucleotides: TGCAGTGCCCCCCTGCCCGGAGGGAACATTCAGTACTTC.